The source of this T cell receptor (beta chain) is a study of blood T cells in healthy people across ages. This clonotype was recorded a few times. As yet, its antigen is unknown. A sample-barcoded 5' primer and a J-beta primer mix were used in a second PCR of about 7 to 11 cycles. From the 5' RACE reads, TCRdb called clonotypes with MiXCR, one entry per CDR3 protein. The sample includes approximately 690,000 distinct CDR3 sequences, roughly 53% of them seen just once. Extraction of total RNA produced a minimum of 5.5 micrograms from each sample. The CDR3 is 17 residues long. Germline V CDR1 and CDR2: LGHNA, YNFKEQ. V shed 0 bases and J shed 2 bases, with 14 bases lying between them. Study conclusions and caveats: Strong correlation linked observed beta diversity and percent naive T cells.

The TCR originated in a man aged 55 to 70 in good health. The material sequenced was blood. The chain links TRBV4-2 to TRBJ1-5; no definite D call. CDR3 region: CASSQDYYGQGNQPQHF. As DNA, the CDR3 is TGTGCCAGCAGCCAAGATTATTATGGGCAGGGCAATCAGCCCCAGCATTTT.